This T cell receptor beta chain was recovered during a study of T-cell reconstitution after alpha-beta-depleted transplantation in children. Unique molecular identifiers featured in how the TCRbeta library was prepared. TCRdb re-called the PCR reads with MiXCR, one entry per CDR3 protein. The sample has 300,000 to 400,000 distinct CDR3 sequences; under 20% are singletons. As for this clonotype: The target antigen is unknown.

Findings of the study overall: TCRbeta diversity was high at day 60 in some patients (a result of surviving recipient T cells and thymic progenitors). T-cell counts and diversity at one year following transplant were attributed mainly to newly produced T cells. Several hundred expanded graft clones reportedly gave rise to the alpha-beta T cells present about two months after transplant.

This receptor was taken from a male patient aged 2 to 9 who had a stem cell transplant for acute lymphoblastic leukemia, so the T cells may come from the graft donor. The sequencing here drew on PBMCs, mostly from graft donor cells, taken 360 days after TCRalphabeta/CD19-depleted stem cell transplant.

This CDR3 reads CASSQELAGEIEQFF. In nucleotides, the CDR3 is TGCGCCAGCAGCCAAGAACTAGCGGGAGAAATTGAGCAGTTCTTC. The gene calls are TRBV4-3 and TRBJ2-1; 11 nucleotides agree with TRBD2. CDR3 size: 15 residues. V shed 0 bases and J 9 bases; nucleotides not matched to a gene: 4. CDR1 is LGHNA and CDR2 is YSLEER in the germline V gene.